Presented here are 11 T cell receptor beta chains from one specimen sequenced in a study of T cells after posttransplantation cyclophosphamide. Method: immunoSEQ multiplex PCR; TCRdb's copy keeps in-frame clones and lacks some. The table has over 20,000 clones, around 86% seen once. Controls had myeloablative marrow grafts with methotrexate and calcineurin inhibitor, sampled at 1 year. Sequencing was performed on PBMCs, taken around 350 days after allogeneic stem cell transplant with calcineurin inhibitor and methotrexate. Every receptor here comes from a female patient between 25 and 45 years old who received an allogeneic stem cell transplant from an unrelated donor, was CMV-positive, and had acute and chronic GVHD. Some T cells may originate from the graft donor.

This rearrangement joins TRBV19 to TRBJ1-2, with 8 nucleotides matching TRBD1. CDR3 size: 15 residues. CDR1 is LNHDA, CDR2 SQIVND, per germline (reference sequence). V was clipped by 6 bases and J by 2 bases; unmatched bases: 8. CDR3 nucleotide sequence: TGTGCCAGTAGCCGTGACAGGGGCAAGAACTATGGCTACACCTTC. Translation: CASSRDRGKNYGYTF. Full variable domain (rest looked up from reference TRBV19 and TRBJ1-2): DGGITQSPKYLFRKEGQNVTLSCEQNLNHDAMYWYRQDPGQGLRLIYYSQIVNDFQKGDIAEGYSVSREKKESFPLTVTSAQKNPTAFYLCASSRDRGKNYGYTFGSGTRLTVV.

The sample holds one count of this clone. The J gene is TRBJ2-1, the V gene TRBV5-1, with a tentative D call TRBD1 (5 bases). Trimming removed 3 bases from V and 5 bases from J, with 18 bases in between. The CDR3 runs 16 residues. CDR1 SGHRS and CDR2 YFSETQ come from the germline V gene. The CDR3 DNA sequence: TGCGCCAGCAGCTCCACGCAAGGGGTAGGAGACAATGAGCAGTTCTTC. Protein sequence: CASSSTQGVGDNEQFF.

CDR3 DNA sequence: TGTGCCAGCAGTCCCCTCCTCCAGGAGACCCAGTACTTC. The encoded protein is CASSPLLQETQYF. The rearrangement uses TRBV6-1 and TRBJ2-5; D is ambiguous. The CDR3 is made up of 13 amino acids. V was shortened by 5 bases and J by 5 bases, with 12 bases between the two germline ends. Germline V gives CDR1 MNHNS, CDR2 SASEGT.

The V call is TRBV10-1, the J call TRBJ2-1; D may be TRBD2 (5 bases). The germline gives CDR1 WNHNN, CDR2 SYGVQD (reference sequence). Trimming pared 4 bases from V and 0 bases from J, leaving 16 bases between. The CDR3 is 17 residues long. The CDR3 spells CASSGGSGSSSYNEQFF. CDR3 in DNA: TGCGCCAGCAGTGGGGGATCGGGGTCCAGCTCCTACAATGAGCAGTTCTTC.

About this clone: Without the conserved terminal phenylalanine or tryptophan, this CDR3 likely stems from a read error. The chain carries TRBV7-2 and TRBJ1-2; TRBD1 matches 7 bases. Germline V gene data show CDR1 as SGHTA and CDR2 as FQGNSA. Trimming took 5 bases from V and 5 from J; bases not matched to a gene: 8. The CDR3 has 14 amino acids. The CDR3 loop is CASSKKGQPYGYTL. In DNA, the CDR3 is TGTGCCAGCAGCAAGAAGGGACAGCCTTATGGCTACACCCTC.

This rearrangement joins TRBV7-2 to TRBJ2-3, with 7 bases matching TRBD2. CDR1 is SGHTA, CDR2 FQGNSA, per germline. The CDR3 length is 14 residues. V lost 8 bases, J lost 2 bases, and 7 bases stayed unmatched. CDR3 residues: CASRVTSDTDTQYF. CDR3 DNA sequence: TGTGCCAGCCGCGTAACTAGCGACACAGATACGCAGTATTTT.

The chain links TRBV4-1 to TRBJ2-2; D is uncertain. Germline V gene data show CDR1 as MGHRA and CDR2 as YSYEKL. The CDR3 is made up of 12 amino acids. The V end was cut by 4 bases, the J end by 4 bases, with 4 bases between. Here the CDR3 reads CASSLFTGELFF. CDR3 DNA: TGCGCCAGCAGCCTCTTCACCGGGGAGCTGTTTTTT.

A single count supports this clone. The V gene is TRBV28, the J gene TRBJ2-5, with TRBD2 matching 8 bases. The J segment lost 5 bases and the V segment lost 11 bases, leaving 16 bases of the junction unmatched. Germline V lookup: CDR1 MDHEN, CDR2 SYDVKM. This CDR3 spans 15 amino acids. CDR3 protein: CAGSFRGSGGETQYF. In DNA, the CDR3 is TGTGCCGGAAGCTTTAGGGGTTCGGGGGGGGAGACCCAGTACTTC.

This clone was detected once. The rearrangement links TRBV5-4 to TRBJ2-5, with D tentatively TRBD2 (6 bases). Germline assignment: CDR1 SGHNT and CDR2 YYREEE (reference sequence). The ends were cut back, 3 bases at V and 3 bases at J, with 12 bases in the middle. The CDR3 has 14 residues. CDR3 protein: CASSWMRGEETQYF. CDR3 DNA sequence: TGTGCCAGCAGCTGGATGCGGGGTGAAGAGACCCAGTACTTC.

J is TRBJ2-3 and V is TRBV11-2; 10 bases match TRBD2. Germline-derived CDR1 and CDR2 are SGHAT and FQNNGV. With V trimmed by 9 bases and J by 2 bases, 5 bases remained unmatched. The CDR3 runs 14 residues. The CDR3 DNA sequence: TGTGCCAGTACACTAGCGGGATTCACAGATACGCAGTATTTT. Translation gives CASTLAGFTDTQYF.

This sequence joins TRBV29-1 and TRBJ2-3, with TRBD1 identical over 7 bases. This CDR3 has 12 amino acids. Looked up from germline, CDR1 is SQVTM and CDR2 is ANQGSEA. V was pared by 6 bases and J by 0 bases, with 0 bases of the junction left unmatched. The CDR3 sequence is CSVGQSTDTQYF. DNA for the CDR3: TGCAGCGTGGGACAGAGCACAGATACGCAGTATTTT.